The source of this TCR beta chain is a study of cytomegalovirus exposure and HLA in healthy donors. Regarding the study as a whole: With high specificity and sensitivity, the classifier reportedly diagnosed cytomegalovirus status.

The CDR3 is 15 residues long. Germline values: CDR1 MNHNS, CDR2 SASEGT. V was trimmed by 2 bases and J by 12 bases, leaving 20 bases between them. Here immunoSEQ multiplex PCR was the method, and the copy in TCRdb shows in-frame clones only, minus some. The sample gives roughly 140,000 clones, approximately 91% of which show up once; around 0.7% is in the top ten. As concerns this clone: The antigen is undetermined.

J is TRBJ2-1 and V is TRBV6-1; D ambiguous. The source material was PBMCs. This clonotype was sampled from a man in his late teens or twenties in good health and CMV-seronegative. CDR3 protein: CASSEMLQPPLGQFF. In DNA, the CDR3 is TGTGCCAGCAGTGAAATGCTACAGCCCCCATTGGGGCAGTTCTTC.